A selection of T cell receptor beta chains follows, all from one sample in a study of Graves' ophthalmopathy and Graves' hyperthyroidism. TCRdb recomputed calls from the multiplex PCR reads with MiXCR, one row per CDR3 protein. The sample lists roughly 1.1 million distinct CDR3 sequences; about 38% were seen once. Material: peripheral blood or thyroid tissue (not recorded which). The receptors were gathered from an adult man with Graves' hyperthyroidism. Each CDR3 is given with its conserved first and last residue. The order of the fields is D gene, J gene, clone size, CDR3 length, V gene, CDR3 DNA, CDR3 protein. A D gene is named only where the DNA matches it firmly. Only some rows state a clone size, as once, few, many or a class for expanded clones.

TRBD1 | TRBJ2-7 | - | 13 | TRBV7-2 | TGTGCCAGCAGGACAGGGGGGACCAATGAGCAGTACTTC | CASRTGGTNEQYF
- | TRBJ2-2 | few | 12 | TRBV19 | TGTGCCAGTAGTATCCCCCCCGGGGAGCTGTTTTTT | CASSIPPGELFF
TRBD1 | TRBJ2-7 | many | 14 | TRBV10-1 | TGCGCCAGCAGTGATCCAACAGGGGCGAGTGAGCAGTACTTC | CASSDPTGASEQYF
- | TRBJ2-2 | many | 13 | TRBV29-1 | TGCAGCGTTCCAAAACCAGGTACCGGGGAGCTGTTTTTT | CSVPKPGTGELFF
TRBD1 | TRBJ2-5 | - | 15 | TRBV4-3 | TGCGCCAGCAGCCAAGATACAGGGGCCCAAGAGACCCAGTACTTC | CASSQDTGAQETQYF
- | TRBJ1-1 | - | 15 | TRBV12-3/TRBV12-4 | TGTGCCAGCAGTCCCCCGAAGGAGGTTAGGACTGAAGCTTTCTTT | CASSPPKEVRTEAFF
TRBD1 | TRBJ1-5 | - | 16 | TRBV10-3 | TGTGCCAGCAGCCCATTGGGGGACAGGGACAATCAGCCCCAGCATTTT | CASSPLGDRDNQPQHF
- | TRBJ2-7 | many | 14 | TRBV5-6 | TGTGCCAGCAGCCCCATGACCGGGTCCTACGAGCAGTACTTC | CASSPMTGSYEQYF
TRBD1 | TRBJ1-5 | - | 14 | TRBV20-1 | TGCAGTGCTAAACAGGGGTATAGCAATCAGCCCCAGCATTTT | CSAKQGYSNQPQHF
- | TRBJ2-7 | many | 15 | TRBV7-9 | TGTGCCAGCAGCTTAGGTCAAGCTCTGGGGGACGAGCAGTACTTC | CASSLGQALGDEQYF
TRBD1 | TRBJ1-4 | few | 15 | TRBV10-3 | TGTGCCATCAGTGACTCACAGGGGGGGAATGAAAAACTGTTTTTT | CAISDSQGGNEKLFF
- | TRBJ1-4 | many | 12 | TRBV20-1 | TGCAGTGCTAGGACCGGCTACGAAAAACTGTTTTTT | CSARTGYEKLFF
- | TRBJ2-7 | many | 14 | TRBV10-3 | TGTGCCATCAGTGATAGGACAGTGAACTACGAGCAGTACTTC | CAISDRTVNYEQYF
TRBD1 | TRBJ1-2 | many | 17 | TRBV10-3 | TGTGCCATCAGTGCGGACAGGGGGCTTAATAGTGGATATGGCTACACCTTC | CAISADRGLNSGYGYTF
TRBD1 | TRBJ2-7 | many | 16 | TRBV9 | TGTGCCAGCAGCGTAGATGGGGGACAGGTTAGATACGAGCAGTACTTC | CASSVDGGQVRYEQYF
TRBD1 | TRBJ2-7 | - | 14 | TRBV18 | TGTGCCAGCACCTGGACAGGGGGTGCGTACGAGCAGTACTTC | CASTWTGGAYEQYF
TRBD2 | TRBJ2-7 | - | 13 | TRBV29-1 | TGCAGCTTGTTAGCGGGAGGTTCCTACGAGCAGTACTTC | CSLLAGGSYEQYF
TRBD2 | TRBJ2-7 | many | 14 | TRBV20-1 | TGCAGTGCCAGGACTAGCGGGACAACCTACGAGCAGTACTTC | CSARTSGTTYEQYF
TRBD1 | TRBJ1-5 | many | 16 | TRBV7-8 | TGTGCCAGCAGCTTAGGAGGGACAGGGGGTAATCAGCCCCAGCATTTT | CASSLGGTGGNQPQHF
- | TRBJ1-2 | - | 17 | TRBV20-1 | TGCAGTGCTAGAGATGCCCCGCTGCTCCAGGGCCTCTATGGCTACACCTTC | CSARDAPLLQGLYGYTF
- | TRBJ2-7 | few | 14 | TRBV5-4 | TGTGCCAGCAGCTTGGACTCGAAGGCCTACGAGCAGTACTTC | CASSLDSKAYEQYF
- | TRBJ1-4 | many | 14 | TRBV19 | TGTGCCAGTAGCCCTACTACAACTAATGAAAAACTGTTTTTT | CASSPTTTNEKLFF
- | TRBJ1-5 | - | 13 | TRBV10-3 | TGTGCCATCAGAGGGCGGTCTGGGGGGCCCCAGCATTTT | CAIRGRSGGPQHF
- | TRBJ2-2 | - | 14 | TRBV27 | TGTGCCAGCAGTTTATCACAGTACGCCGGGGAGCTGTTTTTT | CASSLSQYAGELFF
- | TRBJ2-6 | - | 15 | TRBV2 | TGTACCAGCAGCTTAGTAGTCTCTGGGGCCAACGTCCTGACTTTC | CTSSLVVSGANVLTF
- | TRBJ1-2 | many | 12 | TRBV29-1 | TGCAGCGTTGAAGAATCGGGGTATGGCTACACCTTC | CSVEESGYGYTF
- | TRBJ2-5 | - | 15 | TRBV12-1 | TGTGCCAGCAGCTTTGGAAGACTGGGGAAAGAGACCCAGTACTTC | CASSFGRLGKETQYF
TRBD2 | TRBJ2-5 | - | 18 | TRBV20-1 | TGCAGTGGCACAATCCGACTAGCGGGGGGACCTGATCAAGAGACCCAGTACTTC | CSGTIRLAGGPDQETQYF
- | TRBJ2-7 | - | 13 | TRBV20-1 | TGCAGTGCTAGAGATGGGGATCGATACGAGCAGTACTTC | CSARDGDRYEQYF
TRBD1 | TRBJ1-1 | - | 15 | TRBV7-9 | TGTGCCAGCAGTCTGGGACAGGGAGGTCACACTGAAGCTTTCTTT | CASSLGQGGHTEAFF
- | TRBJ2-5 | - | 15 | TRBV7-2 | TGTGCCAGCAGAGTGTTGAGGGACGGGGAAGGGACCCAGTACTTC | CASRVLRDGEGTQYF
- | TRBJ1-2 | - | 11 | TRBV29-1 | TGCAGACTTCTCCAGGTCTATGGCTACACCTTC | CRLLQVYGYTF
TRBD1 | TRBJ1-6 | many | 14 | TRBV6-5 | TGTGCCAGCAGTTACTCGACAGGGAATTCACCCCTCCACTTT | CASSYSTGNSPLHF
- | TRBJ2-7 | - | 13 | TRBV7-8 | TGTGCCAGCAGCTCCACAGAGAACTACGAGCAGTACTTC | CASSSTENYEQYF
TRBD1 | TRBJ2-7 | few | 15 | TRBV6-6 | TGTGCCAGCAGTTCCATCCAGACAGGGGGCTACGAGCAGTACTTC | CASSSIQTGGYEQYF
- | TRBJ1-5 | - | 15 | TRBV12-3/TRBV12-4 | TGTGCCAGCAGTCAACAGGGTTGGAGCAATCAGCCCCAGCATTTT | CASSQQGWSNQPQHF
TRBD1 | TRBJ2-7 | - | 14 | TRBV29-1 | TGCAGCGTTGCTACCGGGACAGGGTCGACCGAGCAGTACTTC | CSVATGTGSTEQYF